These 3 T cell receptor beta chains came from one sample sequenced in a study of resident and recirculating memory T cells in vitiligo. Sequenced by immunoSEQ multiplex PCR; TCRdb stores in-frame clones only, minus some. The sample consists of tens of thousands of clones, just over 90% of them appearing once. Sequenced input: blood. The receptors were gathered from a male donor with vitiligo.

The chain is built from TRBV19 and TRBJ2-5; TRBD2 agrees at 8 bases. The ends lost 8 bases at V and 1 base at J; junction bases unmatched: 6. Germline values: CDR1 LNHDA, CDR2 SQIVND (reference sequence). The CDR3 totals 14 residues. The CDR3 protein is CASGGGRGQETQYF. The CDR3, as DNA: TGTGCCAGTGGCGGGGGGCGGGGCCAAGAGACCCAGTACTTC.

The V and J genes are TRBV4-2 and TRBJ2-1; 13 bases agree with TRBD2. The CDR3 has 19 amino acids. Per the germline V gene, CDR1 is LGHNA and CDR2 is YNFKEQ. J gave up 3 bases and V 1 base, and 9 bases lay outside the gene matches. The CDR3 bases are TGTGCCAGCAGCCAAGGACTAGCGGGGGGCCTGGGTGGCTACAATGAGCAGTTCTTC. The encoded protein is CASSQGLAGGLGGYNEQFF.

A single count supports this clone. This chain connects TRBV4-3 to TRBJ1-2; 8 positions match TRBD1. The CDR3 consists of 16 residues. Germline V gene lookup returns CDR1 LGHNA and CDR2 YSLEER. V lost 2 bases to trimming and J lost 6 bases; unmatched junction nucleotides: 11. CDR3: CASSQPIAGTGDGYTF. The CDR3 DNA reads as TGCGCCAGCAGCCAACCAATCGCCGGGACAGGCGATGGCTACACCTTC.